One sample yielded the 3 T cell receptor beta chains listed below, sequenced in a study of cytomegalovirus exposure and HLA in healthy donors. The PCR contained 60 Vbeta and 13 Jbeta primers. Some clones are missing from TCRdb's copy, which holds only in-frame ones; the method was immunoSEQ multiplex PCR. The specimen's table records about 200,000 clones. The sequencing sample was made of PBMCs. The receptors stem from a girl aged 2 to 10 in good health and CMV-seropositive.

The V and J genes are TRBV2 and TRBJ2-1; unclear D gene. This CDR3 region has 11 residues. CDR1 and CDR2 (germline): SNHLY, FYNNEI. Trimming stripped 6 bases from V and 5 bases from J, with 5 bases between. The DNA of the CDR3 is TGTGCCAGCAGCCTAGACAATGAGCAGTTCTTC. Protein: CASSLDNEQFF.

The rearrangement links TRBV7-9 to TRBJ2-1; 9 nucleotides align to TRBD2. Germline CDR1 SEHNR, CDR2 FQNEAQ (reference sequence). Losses at the gene ends were 5 bases for V and 7 bases for J; bases not matched to a gene: 15. The CDR3 runs to 17 residues. CDR3 region: CASSGSQLGLAYNEQFF. The CDR3 DNA sequence: TGTGCCAGCAGCGGGAGCCAGTTGGGACTAGCTTATAATGAGCAGTTCTTC.

The V and J genes are TRBV9 and TRBJ2-1; TRBD1 is a possible D gene (6 bases). The germline gives CDR1 SGDLS, CDR2 YYNGEE. The CDR3 covers 13 residues. Trimming took off 0 bases at V and 10 bases at J, with 11 bases between the two ends. This CDR3 is CASSVATRGEQFF. The CDR3 nucleotides are TGTGCCAGCAGCGTAGCTACGAGGGGGGAGCAGTTCTTC. The full variable domain, in which reference TRBV9 and TRBJ2-1 provide the parts outside the CDR3, is DSGVTQTPKHLITATGQRVTLRCSPRSGDLSVYWYQQSLDQGLQFLIQYYNGEERAKGNILERFSAQQFPDLHSELNLSSLELGDSALYFCASSVATRGEQFFGPGTRLTVL.